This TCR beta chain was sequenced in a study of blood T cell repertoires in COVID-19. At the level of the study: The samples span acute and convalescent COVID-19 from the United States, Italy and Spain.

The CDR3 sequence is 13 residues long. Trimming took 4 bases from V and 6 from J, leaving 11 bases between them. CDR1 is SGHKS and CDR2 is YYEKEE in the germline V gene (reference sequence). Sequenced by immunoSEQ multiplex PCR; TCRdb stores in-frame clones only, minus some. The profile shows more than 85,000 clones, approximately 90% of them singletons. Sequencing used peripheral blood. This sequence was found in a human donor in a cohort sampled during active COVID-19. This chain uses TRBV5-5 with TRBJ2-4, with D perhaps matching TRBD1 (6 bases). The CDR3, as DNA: TGTGCCAGCAGCACCTTACAGGGAAACATTCAGTACTTC. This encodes CASSTLQGNIQYF. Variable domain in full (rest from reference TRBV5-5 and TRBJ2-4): DAGVTQSPTHLIKTRGQQVTLRCSPISGHKSVSWYQQVLGQGPQFIFQYYEKEERGRGNFPDRFSARQFPNYSSELNVNALLLGDSALYLCASSTLQGNIQYFGAGTRLSVL.